The 30 T cell receptor beta chains below were found in one sample sequenced in a study of Graves' ophthalmopathy and Graves' hyperthyroidism (dated by TCRdb to 2017 to 2018). Sequencer: Illumina HiSeq 2000. For repertoire sequencing, TCR beta CDR3 regions were amplified from RNA transcripts. The first round was an RT-PCR using HTBI primers with the Qiagen OneStep RT-PCR kit, and this first round was followed by a second-round multiplex PCR, then size selection and purification. TCRdb cleaned the public reads at Q25 with fastp, built clones with MiXCR and kept in-frame beta chains. Records with the same CDR3 protein are collapsed into one entry carrying the most frequent genes and DNA. A total of 350,000 to 400,000 distinct CDR3 sequences appear in this sample, about 16% of them only once. Of the sample, around 1.4% falls within the top ten clones. Material for sequencing was peripheral blood. Every receptor here comes from a woman under 30 with Graves' ophthalmopathy. Donor details come from another sample of the same person, matched by shared clones.

This clonotype has at least ten counts. CDR3 sequence reads: CASSFRDRANYGYTF. The DNA for the CDR3 is TGTGCCAGCAGTTTCCGGGACAGGGCTAACTATGGCTACACCTTC. The J gene is TRBJ1-2, the V gene TRBV27, with TRBD1 matching 9 bases. After removal of 3 bases from V and 0 bases from J, the junction contained 2 bases not matched to a gene. Looked up from germline, CDR1 is MNHEY and CDR2 is SMNVEV (reference sequence). The CDR3 is 15 amino acids.

This chain uses TRBV2 with TRBJ1-6; no reliable D call. Germline V gene data show CDR1 as SNHLY and CDR2 as FYNNEI. The length of the CDR3 is 16 residues. V was trimmed by 3 bases and J by 0 bases, leaving 9 bases between them. In nucleotides, the CDR3 is TGTGCCAGCAGTGATCCGCCTAGCTCCTATAATTCACCCCTCCACTTT. Its translation: CASSDPPSSYNSPLHF. The full variable domain, in which reference TRBV2 and TRBJ1-6 provide the parts outside the CDR3, is EPEVTQTPSHQVTQMGQEVILRCVPISNHLYFYWYRQILGQKVEFLVSFYNNEISEKSEIFDDQFSVERPDGSNFTLKIRSTKLEDSAMYFCASSDPPSSYNSPLHFGNGTRLTVT.

This clonotype was detected many times. The chain combines TRBV19 with TRBJ1-1, with 10 bases that match TRBD1. The CDR3 is 15 residues long. The trim removed 8 bases at V and 0 bases at J, leaving 6 bases unmatched. Germline V gives CDR1 LNHDA, CDR2 SQIVND (reference sequence). CDR3 loop: CASSVTGGMNTEAFF. CDR3 in DNA: TGTGCCAGTTCTGTGACAGGGGGCATGAACACTGAAGCTTTCTTT. Variable domain in full (rest from reference TRBV19 and TRBJ1-1): DGGITQSPKYLFRKEGQNVTLSCEQNLNHDAMYWYRQDPGQGLRLIYYSQIVNDFQKGDIAEGYSVSREKKESFPLTVTSAQKNPTAFYLCASSVTGGMNTEAFFGQGTRLTVV.

At least ten counts were recorded for this clonotype. The chain carries TRBV7-2 and TRBJ2-4; no reliable D call. CDR1 SGHTA and CDR2 FQGNSA come from the germline V gene. CDR3 length: 14 residues. The ends were cut back, 5 bases at V and 0 bases at J, with 8 bases in the middle. The CDR3 DNA reads as TGTGCCAGCAGCCCGGAACTAGCCAAAAACATTCAGTACTTC. This encodes CASSPELAKNIQYF.

This rearrangement joins TRBV5-1 to TRBJ2-5, with TRBD2 matching over 7 bases. This CDR3 is 20 amino acids long. Looked up from germline, CDR1 is SGHRS and CDR2 is YFSETQ. Trimming removed 2 bases from V and 4 bases from J; junction bases left unmatched: 23. The CDR3 DNA reads as TGCGCCAGCAGCTTTCCCCGTATGACGGGAGGTCTCAAGTTTTCAGAGACCCAGTACTTC. It is translated as CASSFPRMTGGLKFSETQYF. Full variable domain (rest looked up from reference TRBV5-1 and TRBJ2-5): KAGVTQTPRYLIKTRGQQVTLSCSPISGHRSVSWYQQTPGQGLQFLFEYFSETQRNKGNFPGRFSGRQFSNSRSEMNVSTLELGDSALYLCASSFPRMTGGLKFSETQYFGPGTRLLVL.

This clonotype was seen many times. This rearrangement joins TRBV11-3 to TRBJ2-5; D unresolved. The germline gives CDR1 SGHNT, CDR2 YENEEA. CDR3 length equals 13 residues. V gave up 2 bases and J gave up 5 bases, with 9 bases separating them. The CDR3 DNA reads as TGTGCCAGCAGCTTAAGGCCTGGGGAGACCCAGTACTTC. The encoded protein is CASSLRPGETQYF.

This clonotype was observed many times. The gene calls are TRBV12-3 or TRBV12-4 and TRBJ1-2; tentative D call: TRBD1 (5 bases). The CDR3 consists of 15 residues. V gave up 5 bases and J gave up 7 bases, with 20 bases separating them. CDR3 region: CASSPRDRGISGYTF. The CDR3 coding sequence is TGTGCCAGCAGTCCTCGGGACCGCGGTATAAGTGGCTACACCTTC.

This clonotype appeared many times. This chain uses TRBV19 with TRBJ1-1; D gene ambiguous. The germline gives CDR1 LNHDA, CDR2 SQIVND (reference sequence). This CDR3 is built from 14 residues. Trimming left V 7 bases short and J 5 bases short, with 17 bases between. As DNA, the CDR3 is TGTGCCAGTACCACCCGGTGGGGTTTGACTGAAGCTTTCTTT. Translating gives CASTTRWGLTEAFF.

This clonotype has a handful of counts. V gene TRBV18 combines with J gene TRBJ2-7, with D perhaps given as TRBD1 or TRBD2 (5 bases each). V lost 3 bases, J lost 3 bases, and 12 bases lay in between. The germline CDR1 and CDR2 sequences are KGHSH and LQKENI. The CDR3 covers 14 residues. The CDR3 spells CASSPGTVYYEQYF. DNA of the CDR3: TGTGCCAGCTCACCCGGGACGGTATACTACGAGCAGTACTTC.

This chain connects TRBV29-1 to TRBJ1-6; the D is unclear. The V gene's germline CDR1 is SQVTM and CDR2 ANQGSEA. This CDR3 contains 12 residues. V gave up 3 bases and J gave up 16 bases, with 16 bases separating them. The CDR3 DNA follows: TGCAGCGTTGAGATGCAGGACGGTCGACTCCACTTT. It is translated as CSVEMQDGRLHF.

The sample holds many counts of this clonotype. Being one base from a much bigger clone, this may be a read error. The chain links TRBV6-2 or TRBV6-3 to TRBJ2-5, with 7 positions matching TRBD1. Germline CDR1 MNHEY, CDR2 SVGEGT. Losses at the gene ends were 7 bases for V and 4 bases for J; bases not matched to a gene: 12. This CDR3 contains 15 residues. The CDR3 here is CASTTGDVRLETQYF. In DNA form, the CDR3 reads TGTGCCAGCACCACAGGGGACGTGCGACTAGAGACCCAGTACTTC.

This clonotype was observed many times. The genes are TRBV24-1 and TRBJ1-1; tentative D call: TRBD1 (5 bases). Trimming pared 7 bases from V and 8 bases from J, leaving 16 bases between. The CDR3 spans 13 residues. Germline CDR1 reads KGHDR; CDR2 reads SFDVKD. This chain's CDR3 is CATRSGTAREAFF. CDR3 bases: TGTGCCACCAGATCAGGGACTGCGCGCGAAGCTTTCTTT.

The sample holds many counts of this clonotype. The rearrangement joins TRBV3-1 to TRBJ2-7; D may be TRBD1 (6 bases). V was cut by 4 bases and J by 2 bases, with 9 bases left in between. The CDR3 length is 13 residues. Germline CDR1 reads LGHDT; CDR2 reads YNNKEL (reference sequence). This CDR3 reads CASSLWDTYEQYF. CDR3 in DNA: TGTGCCAGCAGCCTATGGGACACCTACGAGCAGTACTTC.

This clonotype came up many times. The genes are TRBV27 and TRBJ1-5; D gene unclear. V was shortened by 2 bases and J by 1 base, with 3 bases between the two germline ends. CDR1 is MNHEY, CDR2 SMNVEV, per germline (reference sequence). This CDR3 is built from 13 residues. CDR3 nucleotide sequence: TGTGCCAGCAGTTTACACAGCAATCAGCCCCAGCATTTT. It codes for CASSLHSNQPQHF.

This clonotype was picked up many times. The gene calls are TRBV20-1 and TRBJ2-2; D is possibly TRBD1 (5 bases). The ends were cut back, 5 bases at V and 0 bases at J, with 13 bases in the middle. Germline loops: CDR1 DFQATT, CDR2 SNEGSKA (reference sequence). The CDR3 extends over 15 amino acids. The CDR3 region is CSAGALNANTGELFF. CDR3 DNA sequence: TGCAGTGCTGGGGCCCTGAACGCGAACACCGGGGAGCTGTTTTTT.

The chain has TRBV7-9 and TRBJ1-2; D is perhaps TRBD1 (5 bases). This CDR3 has 14 amino acids. V lost 6 bases and J 4 bases, leaving 15 bases between the germline ends. Germline CDR1 and CDR2: SEHNR and FQNEAQ (reference sequence). As DNA, the CDR3 is TGTGCCAGCAGTTGGAGGGGACGGAGCTATGGCTACACCTTC. Amino acid sequence: CASSWRGRSYGYTF.

This clonotype was detected a few times. This chain links TRBV6-1 with TRBJ2-2; D not resolved. The germline V and J ends were trimmed by 5 bases and 5 bases, with 9 bases remaining between them. The CDR3 has 13 amino acids. Per the germline V gene, CDR1 is MNHNS and CDR2 is SASEGT. CDR3 protein: CASSRSVTGELFF. CDR3 in DNA: TGTGCCAGCAGTCGCAGCGTGACCGGGGAGCTGTTTTTT.

The V gene is TRBV7-2, the J gene TRBJ2-5; 11 bases map to TRBD2. Trimming cost V 2 bases and J 6 bases; bases outside gene matches: 8. The germline CDR1 and CDR2 sequences are SGHTA and FQGNSA. The CDR3 length is 16 residues. The CDR3 DNA is TGTGCCAGCAGCTTAATAGCGGGGGGGCAGTATCAGACCCAGTACTTC. This codes for CASSLIAGGQYQTQYF.

In its sample, this clonotype was seen many times. The CDR3 coding sequence is TGCGCCAGCAGCAAGACAGATTCCTACGAGCAGTACTTC. Amino acids: CASSKTDSYEQYF. The chain couples TRBV5-1 to TRBJ2-7; TRBD1 might be the D (5 bases). V was clipped by 4 bases and J by 1 base, with 9 bases between them. The CDR3 runs to 13 residues. The germline V gene has CDR1 SGHRS and CDR2 YFSETQ.

In this sample, this clonotype turned up many times. This chain joins TRBV5-1 and TRBJ2-4; 14 bases are a match to TRBD2. CDR1 and CDR2 from the germline V gene are SGHRS and YFSETQ. Losses at the gene ends were 3 bases for V and 0 bases for J; bases not matched to a gene: 5. CDR3 length equals 18 residues. CDR3 in amino acids: CASSSGLAGAEAKNIQYF. CDR3 coding DNA: TGCGCCAGCAGCTCGGGACTAGCGGGAGCCGAAGCCAAAAACATTCAGTACTTC.

In this sample, this clonotype turned up many times. The rearrangement links TRBV11-1 to TRBJ1-1; D gene uncertain. V lost 2 bases, J lost 5 bases, and 12 bases lay in between. Germline lookup yields CDR1 SGHAT and CDR2 FQDESV (reference sequence). The CDR3 has 14 amino acids. The CDR3 reads CASSLSPVGTEAFF. DNA for the CDR3: TGTGCCAGCAGCTTATCGCCCGTGGGGACTGAAGCTTTCTTT.

As to this clonotype: The junction differs from germline at one of its ends, possibly a read error. The CDR3 bases are TGTGCCTGGAGTGTACTAGTGAACACCAGGGAGCTGTTTTTT. Its protein is CAWSVLVNTRELFF. This chain joins TRBV30 and TRBJ2-2; tentatively, D is TRBD2 (5 bases). Germline values: CDR1 GTSNPN, CDR2 SVGIG (reference sequence). The CDR3 is 14 residues long.

This clonotype was recorded many times. The gene calls are TRBV12-3 or TRBV12-4 and TRBJ2-1; 7 bases map to TRBD2. This CDR3 is 15 amino acids long. Trimming at V came to 5 bases and at J to 3 bases, leaving 7 bases not matched to a gene. CDR3 in amino acids: CASSVGGGSYNEQFF. CDR3 bases: TGTGCCAGCAGTGTAGGAGGCGGGAGCTACAATGAGCAGTTCTTC.

This clonotype was counted ten times or more. V usage is TRBV7-2 and J usage is TRBJ1-6; D unresolved. Trimming removed 1 base from V and 5 bases from J, with 15 bases in between. The CDR3 covers 17 residues. Germline V gene sequence: CDR1 SGHTA, CDR2 FQGNSA. The CDR3 loop is CASSLDYPGPNNSPLHF. In DNA, the CDR3 is TGTGCCAGCAGCTTAGATTATCCCGGGCCAAATAATTCACCCCTCCACTTT.

The chain combines TRBV12-5 with TRBJ1-2; 8 bases are a match to TRBD1. The V gene end was trimmed by 2 bases and the J gene end by 6 bases; junction bases not matched to a gene: 14. The CDR3 runs to 17 residues. CDR1 is LGHNT, CDR2 FRNRAP, per germline. CDR3 DNA: TGTGCTAGTGGTTTGCCCTCCACCCGGGACAGGACTAATGGCTACACCTTC. This translates into CASGLPSTRDRTNGYTF.

The rearrangement links TRBV28 to TRBJ1-6; D is perhaps TRBD1 (5 bases). This CDR3 is built from 15 residues. CDR1 is MDHEN, CDR2 SYDVKM, per germline. Trimming took 8 bases from V and 9 from J, leaving 20 bases between them. The CDR3 sequence: CASLRFASGSSPLHF. Written as DNA, the CDR3 is TGTGCCAGCCTCCGATTCGCTTCAGGGAGTTCACCCCTCCACTTT.

This clonotype was seen repeatedly, ten times or more. V gene TRBV28 combines with J gene TRBJ1-2; D is uncertain. Trimming stripped 3 bases from V and 3 bases from J, with 17 bases between. Germline-derived CDR1 and CDR2 are MDHEN and SYDVKM. The CDR3 contains 16 residues. The CDR3 DNA is TGTGCCAGCAGTTTGGTTTGGACCGACCGGGACTATGGCTACACCTTC. This gives the protein CASSLVWTDRDYGYTF.

This clonotype was observed at least ten times. The chain carries TRBV7-3 and TRBJ1-2, with 9 positions matching TRBD1. The CDR3 length is 14 residues. V lost 4 bases, J lost 4 bases, and 4 bases stayed unmatched. CDR1 and CDR2 (germline): SGHTA, FQGTGA. In DNA, the CDR3 is TGTGCCAGCAGCTCACCGGGACAGGGCTATGGCTACACCTTC. Its protein product is CASSSPGQGYGYTF.

The sample holds many counts of this clonotype. The chain has TRBV6-2 or TRBV6-3 and TRBJ2-4, with a weak D call TRBD2 (5 bases). The CDR3 length is 14 residues. Germline V CDR1 and CDR2: MNHEY, SVGEGT. The ends were cut back, 5 bases at V and 7 bases at J, with 15 bases in the middle. CDR3 DNA sequence: TGTGCCAGCAGTCCGGGCCGGGATTGGAACATTCAGTACTTC. Residues: CASSPGRDWNIQYF.

This clonotype was detected many times. The chain is built from TRBV7-3 and TRBJ2-5, with TRBD2 matching 14 bases. J was trimmed by 5 bases and V by 1 base; bases with no gene match: 15. The CDR3 runs 20 residues. Per germline, CDR1 SGHTA and CDR2 FQGTGA. Written as DNA, the CDR3 is TGTGCCAGCAGCTTAATAGGGGAGTTGAGACTAGCGGGGGGGCCGGAGACCCAGTACTTC. It encodes CASSLIGELRLAGGPETQYF.